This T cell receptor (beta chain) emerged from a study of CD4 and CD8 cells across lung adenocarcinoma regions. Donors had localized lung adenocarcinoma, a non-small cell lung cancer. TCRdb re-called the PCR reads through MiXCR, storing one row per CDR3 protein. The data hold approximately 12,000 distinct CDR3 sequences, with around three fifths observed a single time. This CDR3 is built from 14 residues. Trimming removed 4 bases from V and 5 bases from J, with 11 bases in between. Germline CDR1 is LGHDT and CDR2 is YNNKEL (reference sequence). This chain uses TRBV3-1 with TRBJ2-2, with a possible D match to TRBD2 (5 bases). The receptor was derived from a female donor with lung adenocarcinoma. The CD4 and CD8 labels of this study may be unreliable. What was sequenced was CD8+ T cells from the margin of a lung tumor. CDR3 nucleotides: TGTGCCAGCAGCCCCTATCGGGGTACCGGGGAGCTGTTTTTT. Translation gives CASSPYRGTGELFF.